This entry is about one T cell receptor (beta chain). Its specificity is not known. This specimen comes from a study of CXCR3-negative and CXCR3-positive naive CD8 T cells. General study points: Most assays used freshly isolated PBMCs, as cryopreservation partially reduced CXCR3. A higher hydrophobicity marked the TRB CDR3s of CXCR3-positive naive cells versus CXCR3-negative naive cells.

Carrying UMI labels, the TRB cDNA libraries were prepared through 5' RACE. From its re-call of the 5' RACE reads, TCRdb lists each CDR3 protein once, without DNA. The record lists 50,000 to 70,000 distinct CDR3 sequences, of which the ten most abundant hold around 0.5%. CDR3 length: 14 amino acids. Per the germline V gene, CDR1 is SEHNR and CDR2 is FQNEAQ (reference sequence). The chain employs TRBV7-9 and TRBJ2-1; TCRdb picks TRBD1, but there is no DNA to check that call. The clonotype was recovered from a human donor in good health. Some clones in this sample may be carry-over from other donors' samples. The source material was naive CXCR3+ CD8+ T cells from blood. Indicated subset: CD45RO-CCR7+CD27+CD95- naive CD8+ T cells expressing CXCR3 (TNR3+). The CDR3 sequence: CASLPPGQINEQFF.